This entry lists 23 T cell receptor beta chains sequenced from one sample in a study of blood T cell repertoires in COVID-19. Sequencing used immunoSEQ multiplex PCR; TCRdb keeps in-frame clones, though not all of them. The sample shows approximately 270,000 clones, around 89% of them seen only once. Sequencing was performed on peripheral blood. These receptors all stem from a woman in her twenties or thirties with COVID-19, enrolled during active disease.

This clone was seen only a few times. This rearrangement joins TRBV5-1 to TRBJ2-7, with 8 bases lining up with TRBD2. Germline values: CDR1 SGHRS, CDR2 YFSETQ. The CDR3 is 16 residues long. V lost 5 bases to trimming and J lost 2 bases; unmatched junction nucleotides: 12. The CDR3 DNA sequence: TGCGCCAGCAGGTTCGGAGCGGGACTAGAGACCTACGAGCAGTACTTC. The encoded protein is CASRFGAGLETYEQYF.

The V gene is TRBV29-1, the J gene TRBJ1-1, with 10 nucleotides matching TRBD1. CDR3 length: 15 residues. Germline CDR1 is SQVTM and CDR2 is ANQGSEA. Trimming took 8 bases from V and 0 from J; bases not matched to a gene: 9. The CDR3 sequence is CSFKRDRGLNTEAFF. CDR3 nucleotides: TGCAGCTTTAAGCGGGACAGGGGCCTGAACACTGAAGCTTTCTTT.

This clone was detected many times. The chain uses TRBV2 and TRBJ2-1; 7 nucleotides align to TRBD1. After removal of 4 bases from V and 8 bases from J, the junction contained 8 bases not matched to a gene. CDR3 length: 14 residues. Per germline, CDR1 SNHLY and CDR2 FYNNEI. The CDR3 loop is CASSVSTGYDEQFF. The CDR3 DNA sequence: TGTGCCAGCAGTGTATCGACAGGGTACGATGAGCAGTTCTTC.

The J gene is TRBJ1-2, the V gene TRBV5-1; the D is unclear. This CDR3 has 13 residues. Trimming shortened V by 2 bases and J by 11 bases, and 16 bases separated the two germline ends. Germline CDR1 reads SGHRS; CDR2 reads YFSETQ. As DNA, the CDR3 is TGCGCCAGCAGCTTCCTATGGGCCACAGAATACACCTTC. It yields the protein CASSFLWATEYTF. Looking up the rest from reference TRBV5-1 and TRBJ1-2 gives the full variable domain: KAGVTQTPRYLIKTRGQQVTLSCSPISGHRSVSWYQQTPGQGLQFLFEYFSETQRNKGNFPGRFSGRQFSNSRSEMNVSTLELGDSALYLCASSFLWATEYTFGSGTRLTVV.

The chain recombines TRBV15 with TRBJ1-2, with D maybe TRBD1 (5 bases). The CDR3 runs to 14 residues. The V end lost 5 bases, the J end lost 0 bases, and 10 bases lay between the germline ends. Germline V gives CDR1 LNHNV, CDR2 YYDKDF (reference sequence). The CDR3 region is CATSLPTANYGYTF. In nucleotides, the CDR3 is TGTGCCACCAGCTTACCGACAGCTAACTATGGCTACACCTTC.

The chain links TRBV5-6 to TRBJ1-1; 7 bases line up with TRBD1. There are 14 residues in the CDR3. V shed 5 bases and J 5 bases; nucleotides not matched to a gene: 9. Per the germline V gene, CDR1 is SGHDT and CDR2 is YYEEEE. This chain's CDR3 is CASSMNRGATEAFF. CDR3 DNA: TGTGCCAGCAGTATGAACAGGGGTGCGACTGAAGCTTTCTTT.

V is TRBV7-2 and J is TRBJ1-6; 7 nucleotides agree with TRBD1. Germline assignment: CDR1 SGHTA and CDR2 FQGNSA. The V gene end was trimmed by 5 bases and the J gene end by 10 bases; junction bases not matched to a gene: 11. CDR3 size: 15 residues. The CDR3: CASSTRQGSWSPLHF. CDR3 in DNA: TGTGCCAGCAGCACCCGACAGGGAAGTTGGTCACCCCTCCACTTT.

In this sample, this clone turned up many times. The chain links TRBV5-1 to TRBJ2-1; tentative D call: TRBD1 (5 bases). The CDR3 sequence is 13 residues long. Germline CDR1 is SGHRS and CDR2 is YFSETQ. Trimming stripped 0 bases from V and 8 bases from J, with 9 bases between. The DNA for the CDR3 is TGCGCCAGCAGCTTGGCAGGGAACCATGAGCAGTTCTTC. Protein: CASSLAGNHEQFF.

Only one count was recorded for this clone. The chain joins TRBV7-2 to TRBJ1-4; 7 nucleotides line up with TRBD1. The CDR3 extends over 16 amino acids. V lost 5 bases to trimming and J lost 8 bases; unmatched junction nucleotides: 14. Germline CDR1 is SGHTA and CDR2 is FQGNSA. For the CDR3, the DNA is TGTGCCAGCAGCCTTAGTGGGACAGTCTATCAGGAAAAACTGTTTTTT. It is translated as CASSLSGTVYQEKLFF.

The genes are TRBV6-6 and TRBJ2-7; 10 bases agree with TRBD2. The ends lost 6 bases at V and 4 bases at J; junction bases unmatched: 6. Germline CDR1 is MNHNY and CDR2 is SVGAGI (reference sequence). CDR3 size: 14 residues. CDR3 amino acids: CASRLAGGGYEQYF. In DNA, the CDR3 is TGTGCCAGCAGATTAGCGGGGGGAGGTTACGAGCAGTACTTC.

The chain employs TRBV5-6 and TRBJ2-1, with 11 bases matching TRBD2. The CDR3 is 15 residues long. Trimming cost V 2 bases and J 4 bases; bases outside gene matches: 2. Per germline, CDR1 SGHDT and CDR2 YYEEEE. CDR3 nucleotides: TGTGCCAGCAGCTTCACTAGCGGGAGTTACAATGAGCAGTTCTTC. It translates to CASSFTSGSYNEQFF. The whole variable domain, filled in from reference TRBV5-6 and TRBJ2-1, reads DAGVTQSPTHLIKTRGQQVTLRCSPKSGHDTVSWYQQALGQGPQFIFQYYEEEERQRGNFPDRFSGHQFPNYSSELNVNALLLGDSALYLCASSFTSGSYNEQFFGPGTRLTVL.

Of note for this clone: A junction end diverges from the germline sequence, so it may reflect a read error. The chain combines TRBV7-7 with TRBJ2-1; 8 bases match TRBD2. CDR3 length equals 14 residues. Germline-derived CDR1 and CDR2 are SSHAT and FNYEAQ (reference sequence). In DNA form, the CDR3 reads TGTGCTAGCAGCTTGAGCCAGCGGGAGAATGAGCAGTTCTTC. Residues: CASSLSQRENEQFF.

This chain links TRBV5-1 with TRBJ2-5, with TRBD2 matching over 10 bases. Trimming took 0 bases from V and 5 from J; bases not matched to a gene: 1. The CDR3 is 14 amino acids. The germline CDR1 and CDR2 sequences are SGHRS and YFSETQ. The CDR3: CASSLGTSGETQYF. The CDR3 nucleotides read TGCGCCAGCAGCTTGGGGACTAGCGGCGAGACCCAGTACTTC.

The gene calls are TRBV4-2 and TRBJ2-2; 9 bases fit TRBD2. The V gene's germline CDR1 is LGHNA and CDR2 YNFKEQ. With 4 bases clipped from V and 1 base from J, the junction kept 19 bases outside the gene matches. This CDR3 is built from 21 residues. CDR3 sequence (DNA): TGTGCCAGCAGCCCCGGCCCGGGGCTAGCGGGACCAGACCAGAACACCGGGGAGCTGTTTTTT. Protein: CASSPGPGLAGPDQNTGELFF.

V usage is TRBV27 and J usage is TRBJ1-5, with a tentative D call TRBD1 (5 bases). V lost 4 bases and J lost 3, with 10 bases in between. Germline V gene lookup returns CDR1 MNHEY and CDR2 SMNVEV (reference sequence). CDR3 length equals 14 residues. Written as DNA, the CDR3 is TGTGCCAGCAGTTCCCCGGGACTCAATCAGCCCCAGCATTTT. Amino acid sequence: CASSSPGLNQPQHF.

The gene calls are TRBV11-2 and TRBJ2-5; weak D call: TRBD1 (6 bases). Germline-derived CDR1 and CDR2 are SGHAT and FQNNGV. This CDR3 has 14 amino acids. V lost 4 bases, J lost 7 bases, and 16 bases lay in between. The CDR3, as DNA: TGTGCCAGCAGCTCCTTACAGGGTCGGGGGACCCAGTACTTC. Its protein product is CASSSLQGRGTQYF.

The chain has TRBV27 and TRBJ1-1; 7 bases match TRBD1. With V trimmed by 6 bases and J by 3 bases, 4 bases remained unmatched. This CDR3 comprises 13 residues. The germline CDR1 and CDR2 sequences are MNHEY and SMNVEV (reference sequence). CDR3 in amino acids: CASRLTGDTEAFF. The CDR3 bases are TGTGCCAGCAGGCTAACAGGGGACACTGAAGCTTTCTTT.

This clone has only a few counts. The chain recombines TRBV2 with TRBJ2-1; 8 bases fit TRBD2. CDR1 is SNHLY and CDR2 is FYNNEI in the germline V gene. V was clipped by 4 bases and J by 7 bases; unmatched bases: 6. This CDR3 contains 14 residues. In DNA form, the CDR3 reads TGTGCCAGCAGTGTACCGGGACTAGGGAATGAGCAGTTCTTC. The encoded protein is CASSVPGLGNEQFF.

The rearrangement joins TRBV4-3 to TRBJ2-2, with D possibly matching TRBD2 (6 bases). From germline, CDR1 is LGHNA and CDR2 YSLEER. This CDR3 region has 16 residues. V gave up 1 base and J gave up 9 bases, with 18 bases separating them. Written as DNA, the CDR3 is TGCGCCAGCAGCCAAGCTTGGCGGGGAGCCCTCCGGGAGCTGTTTTTT. It codes for CASSQAWRGALRELFF.

The chain uses TRBV4-3 and TRBJ2-3, with D tentatively TRBD1 (5 bases). Trimming took 0 bases from V and 4 from J, leaving 11 bases between them. CDR3 length equals 15 residues. Germline V gives CDR1 LGHNA, CDR2 YSLEER. The CDR3 sequence: CASSQDVSQADTQYF. CDR3 in DNA: TGCGCCAGCAGCCAAGACGTGTCACAGGCAGATACGCAGTATTTT.

The chain carries TRBV12-5 and TRBJ2-5; possible D gene TRBD1, 7 bases. This CDR3 spans 18 amino acids. Trimming cost V 2 bases and J 3 bases, with 22 bases left between them. CDR1 is LGHNT and CDR2 is FRNRAP in the germline V gene. The CDR3 here is CASGLWPSDPQGEETQYF. CDR3 DNA sequence: TGTGCTAGTGGTTTGTGGCCTAGCGACCCCCAGGGGGAAGAGACCCAGTACTTC.

This chain uses TRBV7-2 with TRBJ2-5; 9 bases are a match to TRBD2. The CDR3 loop spans 15 amino acids. CDR1 and CDR2 from the germline V gene are SGHTA and FQGNSA. V shed 5 bases and J 2 bases; nucleotides not matched to a gene: 6. This CDR3 reads CASSAKLAGQETQYF. In nucleotides, the CDR3 is TGTGCCAGCAGCGCGAAACTAGCGGGTCAAGAGACCCAGTACTTC. The full variable domain, in which reference TRBV7-2 and TRBJ2-5 provide the parts outside the CDR3, is GAGVSQSPSNKVTEKGKDVELRCDPISGHTALYWYRQSLGQGLEFLIYFQGNSAPDKSGLPSDRFSAERTGGSVSTLTIQRTQQEDSAVYLCASSAKLAGQETQYFGPGTRLLVL.

CDR3: CASSYVTGRQETQYF. In DNA form, the CDR3 reads TGTGCCAGCAGCTATGTGACAGGGCGCCAAGAGACCCAGTACTTC. The J gene is TRBJ2-5, the V gene TRBV7-9, with TRBD1 matching over 7 bases. Unmatched junction bases numbered 6, after V lost 4 bases and J lost 1 base. Germline loops: CDR1 SEHNR, CDR2 FQNEAQ (reference sequence). There are 15 residues in the CDR3.